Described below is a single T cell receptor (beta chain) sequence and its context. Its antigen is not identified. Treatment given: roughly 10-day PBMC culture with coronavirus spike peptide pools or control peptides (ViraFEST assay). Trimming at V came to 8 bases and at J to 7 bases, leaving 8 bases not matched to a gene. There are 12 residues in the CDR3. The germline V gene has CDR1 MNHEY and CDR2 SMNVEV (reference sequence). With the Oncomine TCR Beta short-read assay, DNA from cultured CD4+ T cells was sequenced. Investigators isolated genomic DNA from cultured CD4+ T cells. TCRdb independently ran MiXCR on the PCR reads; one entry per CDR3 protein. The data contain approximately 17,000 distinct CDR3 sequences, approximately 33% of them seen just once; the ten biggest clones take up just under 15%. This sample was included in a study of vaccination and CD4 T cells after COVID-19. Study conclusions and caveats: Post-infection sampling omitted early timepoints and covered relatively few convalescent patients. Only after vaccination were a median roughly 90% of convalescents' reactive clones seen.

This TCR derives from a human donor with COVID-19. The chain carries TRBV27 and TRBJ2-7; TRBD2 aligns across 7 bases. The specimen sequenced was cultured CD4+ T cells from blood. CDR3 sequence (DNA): TGTGCCAGCCGGATATTGGGAGGGGAGCAGTACTTC. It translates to CASRILGGEQYF.